The rows below give T cell receptor beta chains drawn from one sample of a study of blood T cell repertoires in COVID-19. Profiled with immunoSEQ multiplex PCR; TCRdb holds only in-frame clones, not every one. This table holds 200,000 to 300,000 clones, 84% found once. The sample taken for sequencing was peripheral blood. Source of these receptors: a human donor in a cohort sampled during active COVID-19. CDR3s include the opening cysteine and the closing phenylalanine or tryptophan. The D gene is left open where the match is weak. Clone size is given for some rows only: seen once, a few or many times, or a class if the clone is expanded.

j_call: TRBJ2-4; v_call: TRBV10-3; clone_size: -; d_call: TRBD1; cdr3_aa: CAISDRTGGKNIQYF; cdr3_nt: TGTGCCATCAGTGATCGGACAGGGGGCAAAAACATTCAGTACTTC
j_call: TRBJ2-1; v_call: TRBV24-1; clone_size: -; d_call: TRBD2; cdr3_aa: CATGLAGGGNEQFF; cdr3_nt: TGTGCCACCGGTCTAGCGGGAGGGGGGAATGAGCAGTTCTTC
j_call: TRBJ2-7; v_call: TRBV3-1/TRBV3-2; clone_size: -; d_call: TRBD2; cdr3_aa: CASSQRLANSYEQYF; cdr3_nt: TGTGCCAGCAGCCAAAGACTAGCGAACTCCTACGAGCAGTACTTC
j_call: TRBJ1-1; v_call: TRBV6-2/TRBV6-3; clone_size: -; d_call: -; cdr3_aa: CASSQITGNLEAFF; cdr3_nt: TGTGCCAGCAGTCAGATAACGGGAAATCTAGAAGCTTTCTTT
j_call: TRBJ2-2; v_call: TRBV11-3; clone_size: -; d_call: -; cdr3_aa: CASSLVGLGTGELFF; cdr3_nt: TGTGCCAGCAGCTTAGTAGGCCTAGGAACCGGGGAGCTGTTTTTT
j_call: TRBJ2-3; v_call: TRBV3-1/TRBV3-2; clone_size: once; d_call: TRBD2; cdr3_aa: CASSTRGTSVTDTQYF; cdr3_nt: TGTGCCAGCAGCACTCGAGGGACTAGCGTTACAGATACGCAGTATTTT
j_call: TRBJ1-3; v_call: TRBV19; clone_size: -; d_call: -; cdr3_aa: CASQQGSGNTIYF; cdr3_nt: TGTGCCAGTCAACAGGGCTCTGGAAACACCATATATTTT
j_call: TRBJ2-7; v_call: TRBV2; clone_size: -; d_call: TRBD1; cdr3_aa: CASSRQGTTYEQYF; cdr3_nt: TGTGCCAGCAGCAGACAGGGTACCACCTACGAGCAGTACTTC
j_call: TRBJ2-5; v_call: TRBV24-1; clone_size: -; d_call: -; cdr3_aa: CATSVRGETQYF; cdr3_nt: TGTGCCACCAGTGTTCGGGGAGAGACCCAGTACTTC
j_call: TRBJ2-7; v_call: TRBV5-1; clone_size: -; d_call: TRBD1; cdr3_aa: CASRFGRDRAVSEQYF; cdr3_nt: TGCGCCAGCAGATTTGGCCGGGACAGGGCCGTAAGCGAGCAGTACTTC
j_call: TRBJ2-1; v_call: TRBV29-1; clone_size: -; d_call: TRBD2; cdr3_aa: CSVDASGRLTYNEQFF; cdr3_nt: TGCAGCGTGGATGCTAGCGGGAGGCTTACCTACAATGAGCAGTTCTTC
j_call: TRBJ2-5; v_call: TRBV7-9; clone_size: -; d_call: TRBD1; cdr3_aa: CASSLTGVETQYF; cdr3_nt: TGTGCCAGCAGCTTAACAGGGGTGGAGACCCAGTACTTC
j_call: TRBJ2-7; v_call: TRBV7-2; clone_size: few; d_call: -; cdr3_aa: CASSLRGSFSFYEQYF; cdr3_nt: TGTGCCAGCAGCTTAAGGGGCTCGTTTAGCTTCTACGAGCAGTACTTC
j_call: TRBJ1-1; v_call: TRBV6-1; clone_size: -; d_call: TRBD1; cdr3_aa: CASSETGQPNTEAFF; cdr3_nt: TGTGCCAGCAGTGAAACGGGACAGCCGAACACTGAAGCTTTCTTT